Listed here are 27 T cell receptor beta chains from one sample, sequenced in a study of cytomegalovirus exposure and HLA in healthy donors. PCR amplification relied on 60 Vbeta primers (plus 13 Jbeta primers). Clones were read by immunoSEQ multiplex PCR, and TCRdb kept only the in-frame ones, dropping some. The table lists over 100,000 clones, 60% to 85% of them singletons, with roughly 3.3% in the top ten. The sequencing input was PBMCs. These receptors all stem from a woman aged 25-40 years in good health and CMV-seropositive.

The chain couples TRBV5-6 to TRBJ2-2; perhaps TRBD1 as D (6 bases). Between the trimmed V and J ends, which lost 2 bases and 5 bases, there was a span of 13 bases. The CDR3 spans 15 residues. Germline V gene lookup returns CDR1 SGHDT and CDR2 YYEEEE. The CDR3 reads CASSFTGQGTGELFF. CDR3 bases: TGTGCCAGCAGCTTCACTGGGCAGGGGACCGGGGAGCTGTTTTTT.

This clone turned up a few times. The chain carries TRBV7-2 and TRBJ1-1, with TRBD1 as a possible D gene (6 bases). This CDR3 is 18 amino acids long. The germline V gene encodes CDR1 SGHTA and CDR2 FQGNSA. V was shortened by 5 bases and J by 11 bases, with 33 bases between the two germline ends. For the CDR3, the DNA is TGTGCCAGCAGCCCAGCACTAGGGGGACGGGGGGCGGGGGGAGGGGCTTTCTTT. Its protein product is CASSPALGGRGAGGGAFF.

The chain carries TRBV27 and TRBJ2-3; 7 bases are shared with TRBD1. J was trimmed by 4 bases and V by 2 bases; bases with no gene match: 6. The CDR3 is 15 amino acids. The germline V gene encodes CDR1 MNHEY and CDR2 SMNVEV (reference sequence). The DNA of the CDR3 is TGTGCCAGCAGTTTAAGACAGGGAATCCCAGATACGCAGTATTTT. This sequence encodes CASSLRQGIPDTQYF.

This clone was seen only once. The chain's CDR3 is CASGRGDSSYNEQFF. The CDR3 DNA is TGTGCCAGCGGCCGTGGGGACAGCTCCTACAATGAGCAGTTCTTC. V and J are TRBV7-2 and TRBJ2-1, with TRBD1 matching 7 bases. The CDR3 loop spans 15 amino acids. Unmatched junction bases numbered 7, after V lost 8 bases and J lost 0 bases. Germline V CDR1 and CDR2: SGHTA, FQGNSA.

V and J are TRBV7-3 and TRBJ2-5; D may be TRBD2 (6 bases). Trimming cost V 5 bases and J 2 bases, with 9 bases left between them. Germline values: CDR1 SGHTA, CDR2 FQGTGA. CDR3 size: 13 residues. In nucleotides, the CDR3 is TGTGCCAGCAGCCCCAGCGGGCAAGAGACCCAGTACTTC. It yields the protein CASSPSGQETQYF. Variable domain in full (rest from reference TRBV7-3 and TRBJ2-5): GAGVSQTPSNKVTEKGKYVELRCDPISGHTALYWYRQSLGQGPEFLIYFQGTGAADDSGLPNDRFFAVRPEGSVSTLKIQRTERGDSAVYLCASSPSGQETQYFGPGTRLLVL.

CDR3 sequence: CASSQGPGAGEQYF. CDR3 in DNA: TGCGCCAGCAGCCAAGGCCCAGGGGCGGGCGAGCAGTACTTC. This chain joins TRBV4-1 and TRBJ2-7, with D possibly TRBD1 on 6 matching bases. The CDR3 sequence is 14 residues long. V shed 1 base and J shed 6 bases, with 13 bases lying between them. CDR1 and CDR2 (germline): MGHRA, YSYEKL.

The rearrangement joins TRBV15 to TRBJ2-1, with a possible D match to TRBD2 (6 bases). The length of the CDR3 is 14 residues. V shed 4 bases and J shed 8 bases, with 15 bases lying between them. Germline V gene data show CDR1 as LNHNV and CDR2 as YYDKDF (reference sequence). The CDR3 loop reads CATSTPGGWDEQFF. In DNA, the CDR3 is TGTGCCACCAGCACCCCAGGAGGGTGGGATGAGCAGTTCTTC.

The V and J genes are TRBV5-4 and TRBJ2-3; possible D gene TRBD2, 6 bases. Germline CDR1 reads SGHNT; CDR2 reads YYREEE (reference sequence). The CDR3 consists of 15 residues. V was cut by 4 bases and J by 2 bases, with 14 bases left in between. CDR3 loop: CASSQGLGNTDTQYF. The CDR3 DNA reads as TGTGCCAGCAGCCAGGGACTGGGGAACACAGATACGCAGTATTTT.

V and J are TRBV5-1 and TRBJ2-7; 10 nucleotides line up with TRBD2. The V and J ends lost 0 bases and 4 bases, in that order; junction bases with no gene match: 7. CDR3 size: 16 residues. Germline V gene lookup returns CDR1 SGHRS and CDR2 YFSETQ. CDR3 sequence reads: CASSLDVTSGEYEQYF. The CDR3, as DNA: TGCGCCAGCAGCTTGGATGTCACTAGCGGGGAATACGAGCAGTACTTC.

CDR3 loop: CASSLAYGTEAFF. The CDR3 region has the DNA TGTGCCAGCAGCTTAGCTTACGGCACTGAAGCTTTCTTT. This chain joins TRBV7-9 and TRBJ1-1; D is unresolved. Between the trimmed V and J ends, which lost 0 bases and 4 bases, there was a span of 6 bases. CDR1 is SEHNR and CDR2 is FQNEAQ in the germline V gene (reference sequence). This CDR3 region has 13 residues.

This clone was counted a few times. V usage is TRBV9 and J usage is TRBJ1-2; D unresolved. Germline CDR1 reads SGDLS; CDR2 reads YYNGEE. V gave up 0 bases and J gave up 1 base, with 4 bases separating them. The CDR3 contains 13 residues. CDR3 sequence reads: CASSVGGNYGYTF. Written as DNA, the CDR3 is TGTGCCAGCAGCGTAGGAGGTAACTATGGCTACACCTTC.

The chain is built from TRBV5-1 and TRBJ2-5; weak D call: TRBD1 (6 bases). V lost 1 base and J lost 3, with 16 bases in between. The CDR3 contains 16 residues. Germline CDR1 SGHRS, CDR2 YFSETQ. CDR3 in amino acids: CASSLSGHPREETQYF. The CDR3 nucleotides are TGCGCCAGCAGCTTGTCGGGACACCCTAGGGAAGAGACCCAGTACTTC.

The chain employs TRBV27 and TRBJ1-4, with 7 nucleotides matching TRBD1. The V gene's germline CDR1 is MNHEY and CDR2 SMNVEV (reference sequence). The V and J ends lost 6 bases and 8 bases, in that order; junction bases with no gene match: 18. There are 17 residues in the CDR3. CDR3 DNA: TGTGCCAGCAGAACCGACAGGGTGGTCCCTGGGAGGGAAAAACTGTTTTTT. This codes for CASRTDRVVPGREKLFF. Full variable domain (rest looked up from reference TRBV27 and TRBJ1-4): EAQVTQNPRYLITVTGKKLTVTCSQNMNHEYMSWYRQDPGLGLRQIYYSMNVEVTDKGDVPEGYKVSRKEKRNFPLILESPSPNQTSLYFCASRTDRVVPGREKLFFGSGTQLSVL.

This sequence joins TRBV14 and TRBJ2-3, with unresolved D. V lost 2 bases to trimming and J lost 2 bases, with 8 bases between them. This CDR3 is 14 amino acids long. The V gene's germline CDR1 is SGHDN and CDR2 FVKESK. CDR3 protein: CASSQSHFTDTQYF. For the CDR3, the DNA is TGTGCCAGCAGCCAATCCCACTTCACAGATACGCAGTATTTT.

The chain carries TRBV7-9 and TRBJ2-1; TRBD2 is a possible D gene (5 bases). Trimming removed 4 bases from V and 2 bases from J, with 21 bases in between. CDR3 size: 18 residues. Germline CDR1 reads SEHNR; CDR2 reads FQNEAQ (reference sequence). CDR3 residues: CASSSTLRSFGAYNEQFF. CDR3 in DNA: TGTGCCAGCAGCTCGACCTTACGAAGTTTCGGGGCCTACAATGAGCAGTTCTTC.

The CDR3 reads CASRPGLGVATQYF. CDR3 in DNA: TGTGCCAGCAGGCCCGGACTAGGGGTGGCTACGCAGTATTTT. The J gene is TRBJ2-3, the V gene TRBV21-1; the D call of TRBD2 is as the table states it, not checked on the DNA. TRBV21-1 counts as a pseudogene. CDR3 length: 14 residues.

The V call is TRBV5-6, the J call TRBJ1-1, with a possible D match to TRBD1 (5 bases). V shed 3 bases and J shed 3 bases, with 9 bases lying between them. Germline lookup yields CDR1 SGHDT and CDR2 YYEEEE. The CDR3 covers 13 residues. In DNA form, the CDR3 reads TGTGCCAGCAGCTACGCGGGGGACACTGAAGCTTTCTTT. Protein sequence: CASSYAGDTEAFF.

This clone was detected only once. This chain uses TRBV9 with TRBJ2-3; tentatively, D is TRBD1 (5 bases). Trimming cost V 3 bases and J 0 bases, with 14 bases left between them. CDR1 and CDR2 from the germline V gene are SGDLS and YYNGEE. CDR3 length: 16 amino acids. CDR3 sequence reads: CASSDWGRTSTDTQYF. The CDR3 bases are TGTGCCAGCAGCGACTGGGGCCGAACTAGCACAGATACGCAGTATTTT.

The genes are TRBV4-1 and TRBJ1-1; 7 bases fit TRBD1. Germline assignment: CDR1 MGHRA and CDR2 YSYEKL. This CDR3 contains 15 residues. The ends lost 4 bases at V and 0 bases at J; junction bases unmatched: 5. The CDR3 sequence is CASSLRQGMNTEAFF. In nucleotides, the CDR3 is TGCGCCAGCAGCCTACGACAGGGAATGAACACTGAAGCTTTCTTT.

CDR3 region: CASKLMERGILDGLGPADTQYF. The CDR3 nucleotides are TGTGCCAGCAAGTTGATGGAAAGAGGTATTCTAGATGGACTAGGACCCGCAGATACGCAGTATTTT. The gene calls are TRBV6-7 and TRBJ2-3; 7 nucleotides line up with TRBD2. TRBV6-7 is an ORF, and what it does is uncertain. V lost 7 bases to trimming and J lost 4 bases; unmatched junction nucleotides: 32. CDR3 size: 22 residues.

This sequence joins TRBV20-1 and TRBJ2-5, with D maybe TRBD2 (5 bases). The germline CDR1 and CDR2 sequences are DFQATT and SNEGSKA (reference sequence). Trimming pared 4 bases from V and 4 bases from J, leaving 7 bases between. There are 11 residues in the CDR3. Here the CDR3 reads CSAILGETQYF. The CDR3 DNA follows: TGCAGTGCTATACTAGGAGAGACCCAGTACTTC.

The chain is built from TRBV11-3 and TRBJ2-1; 7 nucleotides line up with TRBD1. The trim removed 1 base at V and 5 bases at J, leaving 5 bases unmatched. CDR3 length equals 15 residues. CDR1 SGHNT and CDR2 YENEEA come from the germline V gene. DNA for the CDR3: TGTGCCAGCAGCTTAGGGGGACAGAACAACAATGAGCAGTTCTTC. As protein: CASSLGGQNNNEQFF.

The rearrangement uses TRBV19 and TRBJ1-1; no clear D gene. Germline CDR1 LNHDA, CDR2 SQIVND (reference sequence). The CDR3 covers 12 residues. V was clipped by 3 bases and J by 4 bases, with 6 bases between them. The CDR3, as DNA: TGTGCCAGTAGTATCCGAGGCACTGAAGCTTTCTTT. Translated, it gives CASSIRGTEAFF. The full variable domain, rest sourced from reference TRBV19 and TRBJ1-1, is DGGITQSPKYLFRKEGQNVTLSCEQNLNHDAMYWYRQDPGQGLRLIYYSQIVNDFQKGDIAEGYSVSREKKESFPLTVTSAQKNPTAFYLCASSIRGTEAFFGQGTRLTVV.

This clone has only a few counts. This chain joins TRBV4-3 and TRBJ1-4; a possible D gene is TRBD1 (5 bases). The CDR3 has 14 residues. The V gene's germline CDR1 is LGHNA and CDR2 YSLEER. The V gene lost 0 bases and the J gene lost 7 bases, with 9 bases spanning the gap. Here the CDR3 DNA reads TGCGCCAGCAGCCAAGATTGGAGGGGTGAAAAACTGTTTTTT. This codes for CASSQDWRGEKLFF.

This chain joins TRBV28 and TRBJ1-1, with 7 bases lining up with TRBD1. CDR3 length: 17 amino acids. Losses at the gene ends were 5 bases for V and 8 bases for J; bases not matched to a gene: 20. CDR1 is MDHEN, CDR2 SYDVKM, per germline. In nucleotides, the CDR3 is TGTGCCAGCAGTCCCCCAGGAGGACGGACAGGCGCCGGGGAAGCTTTCTTT. Protein sequence: CASSPPGGRTGAGEAFF.

The chain combines TRBV30 with TRBJ1-1; D is possibly TRBD1 (5 bases). V was shortened by 0 bases and J by 10 bases, with 18 bases between the two germline ends. The germline V gene encodes CDR1 GTSNPN and CDR2 SVGIG (reference sequence). This CDR3 spans 14 amino acids. The CDR3 reads CAWSVGETDHGAFF. CDR3 nucleotide sequence: TGTGCCTGGAGTGTAGGGGAAACGGATCATGGAGCTTTCTTT. The whole variable domain, remainder taken from reference TRBV30 and TRBJ1-1, is SQTIHQWPATLVQPVGSPLSLECTVEGTSNPNLYWYRQAAGRGLQLLFYSVGIGQISSEVPQNLSASRPQDRQFILSSKKLLLSDSGFYLCAWSVGETDHGAFFGQGTRLTVV.

The genes are TRBV2 and TRBJ2-3; weak D call: TRBD1 (7 bases). Trimming removed 6 bases at V and 1 base at J, with 14 bases between. In germline, CDR1 is SNHLY, CDR2 FYNNEI. This CDR3 contains 15 residues. The CDR3 DNA reads TGTGCCAGCAGGTCGACAGGGACTGGCACAGATACGCAGTATTTT. Translation gives CASRSTGTGTDTQYF.